The T cell receptor beta chain described here comes from a study of blood T cell repertoires in COVID-19. This table comes from immunoSEQ multiplex PCR, and its TCRdb copy is limited to in-frame clones, with some not included. The sample contains roughly 230,000 clones, roughly 85% of which appear only once. This clone was detected once. Germline values: CDR1 LGHNA, CDR2 YSLEER. Trimming cost V 4 bases and J 7 bases; bases outside gene matches: 9. The CDR3 contains 16 residues. Followed over time, Seattle patients had been enrolled while infection was active. The chain couples TRBV4-3 to TRBJ1-4; the match to TRBD1 covers 10 bases. The sample comprised peripheral blood. The TCR was taken from a man aged 50-60 years with COVID-19, enrolled during active disease. The CDR3 loop is CASSRRGTGAGEKLFF. CDR3 nucleotide sequence: TGCGCCAGCAGCCGTAGGGGGACAGGGGCGGGTGAAAAACTGTTTTTT.